Shown below are 14 T cell receptor beta chains from a single sample sequenced in a study of OX40 agonist ivuxolimab in advanced cancers. Only in-frame clones appear in the TCRdb table, and some are missing; sequencing was by immunoSEQ multiplex PCR. The sample contains tens of thousands of clones, approximately 80% of which appear only once. The sequencing used CD4+ or CD8+ T cells sorted from blood, collected in a trial of the OX40 agonist ivuxolimab. These receptors were taken from an adult with an advanced solid tumor such as melanoma, head and neck, liver or kidney cancer.

This chain joins TRBV29-1 and TRBJ2-7; 15 bases align to TRBD2. Unmatched junction bases numbered 5, after V lost 6 bases and J lost 2 bases. CDR1 and CDR2 from the germline V gene are SQVTM and ANQGSEA. The CDR3 has 15 residues. CDR3 nucleotides: TGCAGCGTCGGGACTAGCGGGGGGACCCCCTACGAGCAGTACTTC. As protein: CSVGTSGGTPYEQYF.

This chain links TRBV9 with TRBJ2-2; either TRBD1 or TRBD2 may fit D (5 bases each). Trimming took 4 bases from V and 3 from J, leaving 22 bases between them. Germline assignment: CDR1 SGDLS and CDR2 YYNGEE. The CDR3 covers 18 residues. The CDR3 reads CASSPRIGKGFYTGELFF. The CDR3 DNA reads TGTGCCAGCAGCCCGCGCATCGGGAAGGGGTTTTACACCGGGGAGCTGTTTTTT.

V gene TRBV29-1 combines with J gene TRBJ2-7; 10 bases are shared with TRBD1. The length of the CDR3 is 13 residues. Germline CDR1 and CDR2: SQVTM and ANQGSEA. V shed 4 bases and J 2 bases; nucleotides not matched to a gene: 2. In DNA form, the CDR3 reads TGCAGCGTTGGGACAGGGGGGGCCTACGAGCAGTACTTC. Translation: CSVGTGGAYEQYF.

CDR3 sequence (DNA): TGCAGCGTGGACAGGGGTTCTTCCTACGAGCAGTACTTC. This sequence encodes CSVDRGSSYEQYF. The rearrangement links TRBV29-1 to TRBJ2-7, with 9 bases aligning to TRBD1. This CDR3 region has 13 residues. Per the germline V gene, CDR1 is SQVTM and CDR2 is ANQGSEA. J was trimmed by 1 base and V by 6 bases; bases with no gene match: 4.

CDR3 residues: CASSPLDLNNEQFF. The CDR3 DNA is TGTGCCAGCTCACCCCTTGACCTGAACAATGAGCAGTTCTTC. V usage is TRBV18 and J usage is TRBJ2-1; D gene unclear. Trimming left V 3 bases short and J 5 bases short, with 11 bases between. Germline CDR1 KGHSH, CDR2 LQKENI. The CDR3 covers 14 residues. The full variable domain, with the rest looked up from reference TRBV18 and TRBJ2-1, is NAGVMQNPRHLVRRRGQEARLRCSPMKGHSHVYWYRQLPEEGLKFMVYLQKENIIDESGMPKERFSAEFPKEGPSILRIQQVVRGDSAAYFCASSPLDLNNEQFFGPGTRLTVL.

This clone has just a few counts. V and J are TRBV6-1 and TRBJ2-7; D gene unclear. The CDR3 runs to 13 residues. Trimming took off 7 bases at V and 2 bases at J, with 12 bases between the two ends. CDR1 and CDR2 from the germline V gene are MNHNS and SASEGT. CDR3 sequence: CASTDDIAYEQYF. The CDR3 DNA follows: TGTGCCAGCACCGACGACATAGCCTACGAGCAGTACTTC.

This clone appeared a few times. The V gene is TRBV5-1, the J gene TRBJ1-1; maybe TRBD1 (5 bases). CDR1 is SGHRS, CDR2 YFSETQ, per germline. Trimming took 4 bases from V and 4 from J, leaving 11 bases between them. The CDR3 contains 13 residues. Here the CDR3 reads CASSGRVGTEAFF. The DNA for the CDR3 is TGCGCCAGCAGCGGCAGGGTTGGCACTGAAGCTTTCTTT.

The CDR3 is CASSQPRQGRANGYTF. In DNA form, the CDR3 reads TGCGCCAGCAGCCAACCGCGACAGGGTCGGGCGAATGGCTACACCTTC. The chain joins TRBV4-1 to TRBJ1-2; 7 nucleotides match TRBD1. J gave up 6 bases and V 2 bases, and 12 bases lay outside the gene matches. The CDR3 has 16 residues. Germline values: CDR1 MGHRA, CDR2 YSYEKL.

The table lists this clone with a count of one. The chain carries TRBV6-6 and TRBJ1-4; unclear D gene. V lost 6 bases, J lost 4 bases, and 18 bases lay in between. CDR1 and CDR2 (germline): MNHNY, SVGAGI (reference sequence). The CDR3 has 16 amino acids. In DNA form, the CDR3 reads TGTGCCAGCAGCCCCGGGGTACGGACGTTTAATGAAAAACTGTTTTTT. As protein: CASSPGVRTFNEKLFF.

This rearrangement joins TRBV5-1 to TRBJ2-5; TRBD1 agrees at 12 bases. Germline lookup yields CDR1 SGHRS and CDR2 YFSETQ. The CDR3 sequence is 18 residues long. Unmatched junction bases numbered 14, after V lost 4 bases and J lost 4 bases. As DNA, the CDR3 is TGCGCCAGCAGCCCCCTCGGGCGGGACAGGGGGCGAAGAGAGACCCAGTACTTC. The encoded protein is CASSPLGRDRGRRETQYF. The full variable domain, with the rest looked up from reference TRBV5-1 and TRBJ2-5, is KAGVTQTPRYLIKTRGQQVTLSCSPISGHRSVSWYQQTPGQGLQFLFEYFSETQRNKGNFPGRFSGRQFSNSRSEMNVSTLELGDSALYLCASSPLGRDRGRRETQYFGPGTRLLVL.

The CDR3 sequence is CASSIDLGQGETQYF. The CDR3 bases are TGTGCCAGTAGTATAGATCTGGGACAGGGAGAGACCCAGTACTTC. This rearrangement joins TRBV19 to TRBJ2-5, with 9 bases lining up with TRBD1. Losses at the gene ends were 0 bases for V and 4 bases for J; bases not matched to a gene: 3. The CDR3 sequence is 15 residues long. CDR1 and CDR2 from the germline V gene are LNHDA and SQIVND (reference sequence).

The chain has TRBV5-1 and TRBJ2-7, with D perhaps TRBD1 (6 bases). The V gene's germline CDR1 is SGHRS and CDR2 YFSETQ. This CDR3 spans 15 amino acids. V was pared by 2 bases and J by 4 bases, with 16 bases between. CDR3 bases: TGCGCCAGCAGCTTCTCGGACAGACCTATTTACGAGCAGTACTTC. This sequence encodes CASSFSDRPIYEQYF.

The rearrangement joins TRBV5-5 to TRBJ2-5; D is unresolved. Germline-derived CDR1 and CDR2 are SGHKS and YYEKEE (reference sequence). Deletions cut 0 bases from V and 2 bases from J, with 11 bases between. CDR3 length: 15 amino acids. This chain's CDR3 is CASSLAAMPQETQYF. Here the CDR3 DNA reads TGTGCCAGCAGCTTGGCCGCCATGCCTCAAGAGACCCAGTACTTC.

The V and J genes are TRBV19 and TRBJ1-1; unclear D gene. Germline V gene sequence: CDR1 LNHDA, CDR2 SQIVND (reference sequence). V was clipped by 3 bases and J by 0 bases, with 5 bases between them. This CDR3 has 13 residues. Written as DNA, the CDR3 is TGTGCCAGTAGTATCAAGGTGAACACTGAAGCTTTCTTT. Protein product: CASSIKVNTEAFF.